The 23 T cell receptor beta chains given below trace back to one sample, sequenced in a study of blood T cell repertoires in COVID-19. Measured with immunoSEQ multiplex PCR; TCRdb has only the in-frame clones, and not every one. The data contain around 55,000 clones, less than 95% of them singletons. The sequencing input was peripheral blood. The receptors shown here come from a man aged 35-49 years with acute or convalescent COVID-19.

The genes are TRBV5-1 and TRBJ2-7; TRBD2 aligns across 14 bases. The CDR3 covers 15 residues. J was trimmed by 2 bases and V by 3 bases; bases with no gene match: 1. Germline-derived CDR1 and CDR2 are SGHRS and YFSETQ. The CDR3 spells CASSSGLAGAYEQYF. In nucleotides, the CDR3 is TGCGCCAGCAGCTCGGGACTAGCGGGAGCCTACGAGCAGTACTTC.

The chain joins TRBV24-1 to TRBJ2-2, with D unclear. The CDR3 spans 13 residues. V lost 7 bases to trimming and J lost 4 bases, with 9 bases between them. Germline loops: CDR1 KGHDR, CDR2 SFDVKD. Here the CDR3 reads CATRGSPTGELFF. CDR3 nucleotide sequence: TGTGCCACCAGGGGCAGCCCCACCGGGGAGCTGTTTTTT.

The chain employs TRBV10-1 and TRBJ2-7, with TRBD1 matching 9 bases. CDR3 length equals 15 residues. V lost 3 bases to trimming and J lost 6 bases; unmatched junction nucleotides: 9. Germline-derived CDR1 and CDR2 are WNHNN and SYGVQD (reference sequence). As DNA, the CDR3 is TGCGCCAGCAGTGAATCGGGACAGGGATTACGCGAGCAGTACTTC. It is translated as CASSESGQGLREQYF.

The chain is built from TRBV7-9 and TRBJ2-7, with 11 positions matching TRBD2. CDR1 is SEHNR and CDR2 is FQNEAQ in the germline V gene (reference sequence). The CDR3 extends over 15 amino acids. V lost 5 bases to trimming and J lost 5 bases; unmatched junction nucleotides: 8. CDR3 protein: CASSQLAGVRDEQYF. The CDR3 DNA reads TGTGCCAGCAGCCAACTAGCGGGAGTGCGAGACGAGCAGTACTTC.

A single count supports this clone. The chain recombines TRBV30 with TRBJ2-1; 11 nucleotides align to TRBD2. From germline, CDR1 is GTSNPN and CDR2 SVGIG (reference sequence). The CDR3 runs 16 residues. V dropped 3 bases and J dropped 1; count of bases not matched to a gene: 5. CDR3 nucleotides: TGTGCCTGGAGGCTAGCGGGAGGTGGATCCTACAATGAGCAGTTCTTC. Its protein is CAWRLAGGGSYNEQFF.

The chain joins TRBV25-1 to TRBJ1-4; 10 bases fit TRBD1. The CDR3 is 14 residues long. The junction had 8 bases not matched to a gene; V was cut back by 6 bases and J by 10 bases. Germline V CDR1 and CDR2: MGHDK, SYGVNS. CDR3 sequence: CASRAPGQGLKLFF. The CDR3 region has the DNA TGTGCCAGCAGGGCTCCGGGACAGGGGCTAAAACTGTTTTTT.

The V gene is TRBV19, the J gene TRBJ1-1; no reliable D call. This CDR3 has 12 residues. V lost 8 bases to trimming and J lost 5 bases, with 12 bases between them. Germline assignment: CDR1 LNHDA and CDR2 SQIVND (reference sequence). CDR3 in amino acids: CASERGRTEAFF. As DNA, the CDR3 is TGTGCCAGTGAACGGGGAAGGACTGAAGCTTTCTTT. Full variable domain (remainder filled in from reference TRBV19 and TRBJ1-1): DGGITQSPKYLFRKEGQNVTLSCEQNLNHDAMYWYRQDPGQGLRLIYYSQIVNDFQKGDIAEGYSVSREKKESFPLTVTSAQKNPTAFYLCASERGRTEAFFGQGTRLTVV.

CDR3 bases: TGTGCCATCAGTCAGGCTGCATCTGGAAACACCATATATTTT. Protein product: CAISQAASGNTIYF. V usage is TRBV10-3 and J usage is TRBJ1-3; D call uncertain. Per germline, CDR1 ENHRY and CDR2 SYGVKD. V lost 5 bases to trimming and J lost 1 base, with 9 bases between them. This CDR3 has 14 residues.

The chain employs TRBV5-5 and TRBJ1-1; TRBD1 matches 7 bases. V trimming: 6 bases; J trimming: 1 base; junction bases outside the gene matches: 6. The CDR3 length is 14 residues. From germline, CDR1 is SGHKS and CDR2 YYEKEE (reference sequence). CDR3 residues: CASNRGQENTEAFF. CDR3 sequence (DNA): TGTGCCAGCAACCGTGGACAGGAGAACACTGAAGCTTTCTTT.

This clone was recorded only once. The J gene is TRBJ2-2, the V gene TRBV24-1; D remains ambiguous. With 5 bases removed from V and 6 bases from J, the gap between germline ends came to 12 bases. Looked up from germline, CDR1 is KGHDR and CDR2 is SFDVKD. This CDR3 contains 14 residues. The CDR3 DNA sequence: TGTGCCACCAGTGGAACGGTCCTCTCCGGGGAGCTGTTTTTT. It is translated as CATSGTVLSGELFF.

V and J are TRBV19 and TRBJ2-7, with 9 bases matching TRBD2. Germline trimming cut 5 bases from V and 4 bases from J; bases unmatched to any gene: 9. CDR1 LNHDA and CDR2 SQIVND come from the germline V gene (reference sequence). The length of the CDR3 is 15 residues. CDR3 in DNA: TGTGCCAGTAGTGCCTTTAGCGGGAGTGCATACGAGCAGTACTTC. It specifies CASSAFSGSAYEQYF.

V usage is TRBV19 and J usage is TRBJ1-2, with D uncertain. In germline, CDR1 is LNHDA, CDR2 SQIVND (reference sequence). Trimming pared 1 base from V and 8 bases from J, leaving 8 bases between. This CDR3 has 12 residues. Written as DNA, the CDR3 is TGTGCCAGTAGTATAGGCAGCAGGGGCTACACCTTC. It encodes CASSIGSRGYTF.

This clone appeared a few times. V is TRBV7-2 and J is TRBJ2-7; 7 bases map to TRBD2. From germline, CDR1 is SGHTA and CDR2 FQGNSA. This CDR3 region has 14 residues. With V trimmed by 1 base and J by 7 bases, 7 bases remained unmatched. The CDR3 nucleotides read TGTGCCAGCAGCTTAGGGGGGAGGGCCGGAGAGCAGTACTTC. Translation gives CASSLGGRAGEQYF.

This clone is a singleton in its sample. J is TRBJ2-7 and V is TRBV9, with TRBD2 identical over 16 bases. CDR1 and CDR2 from the germline V gene are SGDLS and YYNGEE. V shed 0 bases and J 3 bases; nucleotides not matched to a gene: 9. This CDR3 contains 19 residues. The CDR3 DNA reads TGTGCCAGCAGCGTAGGCGTCGGGACTAGCGGGAGGGCCTTCTACGAGCAGTACTTC. Its translation: CASSVGVGTSGRAFYEQYF.

This clone occurred once. The chain couples TRBV7-3 to TRBJ2-6, with D possibly TRBD2 on 6 matching bases. The germline gives CDR1 SGHTA, CDR2 FQGTGA. The CDR3 is 16 residues long. Trimming cost V 5 bases and J 4 bases, with 15 bases left between them. The CDR3 protein is CASSRLGGSGANVLTF. The CDR3 coding sequence is TGTGCCAGCAGCCGCCTCGGGGGTTCCGGGGCCAACGTCCTGACTTTC.

The chain carries TRBV6-6 and TRBJ2-7; 9 nucleotides align to TRBD2. With V trimmed by 8 bases and J by 5 bases, 13 bases remained unmatched. Germline V gene sequence: CDR1 MNHNY, CDR2 SVGAGI (reference sequence). The CDR3 runs to 15 residues. CDR3 in DNA: TGTGCCAGCTCCAGGTTAGCGGGAGTGGTCGACGAGCAGTACTTC. Translation gives CASSRLAGVVDEQYF.

The V gene is TRBV6-6, the J gene TRBJ2-5; TRBD1 matches at 8 bases. This CDR3 has 15 amino acids. Germline V gene lookup returns CDR1 MNHNY and CDR2 SVGAGI (reference sequence). Unmatched junction bases numbered 9, after V lost 8 bases and J lost 1 base. The CDR3 spells CASSLGQGFQETQYF. The CDR3 bases are TGTGCCAGCTCGCTCGGACAGGGTTTCCAAGAGACCCAGTACTTC.

The J gene is TRBJ2-5, the V gene TRBV15, with a possible D match to TRBD2 (5 bases). The CDR3 is made up of 16 amino acids. V lost 0 bases and J lost 12, with 23 bases in between. CDR1 is LNHNV and CDR2 is YYDKDF in the germline V gene (reference sequence). The CDR3 loop reads CATSRERRSFGRAEYF. The CDR3 bases are TGTGCCACCAGCAGAGAGAGGAGGTCCTTTGGCCGAGCTGAGTACTTC.

The chain combines TRBV5-4 with TRBJ2-5, with TRBD2 as a possible D gene (5 bases). The CDR3 contains 14 residues. Germline assignment: CDR1 SGHNT and CDR2 YYREEE (reference sequence). Trimming removed 7 bases from V and 2 bases from J, with 15 bases in between. The CDR3 is CASSPGEKQETQYF. DNA for the CDR3: TGTGCCAGCTCGCCCGGGGAGAAACAAGAGACCCAGTACTTC.

The chain combines TRBV7-2 with TRBJ2-1, with 12 bases identical to TRBD2. The ends lost 0 bases at V and 7 bases at J; junction bases unmatched: 10. The CDR3 is made up of 18 amino acids. CDR1 SGHTA and CDR2 FQGNSA come from the germline V gene. CDR3 in amino acids: CASSLASLAGGDWNEQFF. The CDR3 DNA reads TGTGCCAGCAGCTTAGCCTCCCTAGCGGGAGGGGATTGGAATGAGCAGTTCTTC.

The chain couples TRBV10-3 to TRBJ1-1; weak D call: TRBD1 (5 bases). Germline values: CDR1 ENHRY, CDR2 SYGVKD. The ends were cut back, 0 bases at V and 4 bases at J, with 15 bases in the middle. The CDR3 sequence is 16 residues long. The CDR3: CAISESMQGFSTEAFF. In DNA, the CDR3 is TGTGCCATCAGTGAGTCGATGCAGGGTTTCAGCACTGAAGCTTTCTTT.

This rearrangement joins TRBV10-1 to TRBJ2-5, with 7 bases matching TRBD1. Germline values: CDR1 WNHNN, CDR2 SYGVQD (reference sequence). V lost 2 bases to trimming and J lost 3 bases; unmatched junction nucleotides: 9. The length of the CDR3 is 16 residues. The CDR3 loop reads CASSETGQAYEETQYF. CDR3 nucleotides: TGCGCCAGCAGTGAGACCGGACAGGCCTACGAAGAGACCCAGTACTTC.

This sequence joins TRBV5-5 and TRBJ1-4, with 9 bases aligning to TRBD1. Unmatched junction bases numbered 17, after V lost 4 bases and J lost 10 bases. The CDR3 is 17 amino acids. Germline-derived CDR1 and CDR2 are SGHKS and YYEKEE (reference sequence). CDR3 loop: CASSLALVGQGQGKLFF. In DNA form, the CDR3 reads TGTGCCAGCAGCCTCGCTTTGGTTGGACAGGGGCAGGGAAAACTGTTTTTT.